Listed below are T cell receptor beta chains from one sample, sequenced in a study of shared clonotypes between healthy human individuals. The assay was immunoSEQ multiplex PCR, and TCRdb's table has in-frame clones only and misses some. The repertoire holds 900,000 to 1,200,000 clones, with 75% to 85% as singletons. The sequenced sample was memory CD4+ T cells from PBMCs. The receptors were gathered from a man younger than 35 in good health. Some clones in this sample may be carry-over from other donors' samples. The CDR3 runs from the conserved cysteine through the conserved F or W. The D gene is left open where the match is weak. Clone size is stated in some rows and not others, as once, few, many or a class when expanded.

>NA|TRBV7-3|TRBJ2-3|NA
CASRTDTQYF
TGTGCCAGCCGCACAGATACGCAGTATTTT
>TRBD2|TRBV5-1|TRBJ2-5|NA
CASSPGTSGETQYF
TGCGCCAGCAGCCCCGGGACTAGCGGGGAGACCCAGTACTTC
>NA|TRBV18|TRBJ1-2|NA
CASSPMGPYGYTF
TGTGCCAGCTCACCAATGGGTCCATATGGCTACACCTTC
>NA|TRBV29-1|TRBJ2-1|NA
CSVEIPSLIF
TGCAGCGTTGAGATCCCGAGTTTGATCTTC
>NA|TRBV6-6|TRBJ2-5|NA
CASSNRLQETQYF
TGTGCCAGCAGTAATCGCCTACAAGAGACCCAGTACTTC
>NA|TRBV5-1|TRBJ2-5|NA
CASSFSAGETQYF
TGCGCCAGCAGCTTTTCGGCAGGGGAGACCCAGTACTTC
>TRBD1|TRBV6-1|TRBJ1-4|NA
CAGGGQGATNEKLFF
TGTGCCGGCGGGGGACAGGGGGCAACTAATGAAAAACTGTTTTTT
>NA|TRBV6-1|TRBJ1-3|NA
CASSPQGLGLNTIYF
TGTGCCAGCAGTCCACAGGGCTTAGGTTTGAACACCATATATTTT
>NA|TRBV30|TRBJ2-2|NA
CAWSDLGGELFF
TGTGCCTGGAGTGACCTGGGGGGGGAGCTGTTTTTT
>TRBD2|TRBV5-4|TRBJ2-2|NA
CASRPDGGRSPGELFF
TGTGCCAGCAGGCCGGATGGCGGGAGATCCCCCGGGGAGCTGTTTTTT
>NA|TRBV29-1|TRBJ2-5|few
CSVATGELAQYF
TGCAGCGTTGCTACGGGGGAGTTGGCCCAGTACTTC
>TRBD1|TRBV18|TRBJ2-3|NA
CASSRTGTGADTQYF
TGTGCCAGCTCCAGGACAGGGACGGGGGCAGATACGCAGTATTTT
>NA|TRBV27|TRBJ1-2|NA
CASSLGMPYGYTF
TGTGCCAGCAGTTTAGGGATGCCCTATGGCTACACCTTC
>TRBD1|TRBV14|TRBJ2-7|NA
CASSQGLGQGLNF
TGTGCCAGCAGCCAAGGTCTCGGACAGGGGCTAAACTTC
>NA|TRBV7-2|TRBJ1-1|NA
CASSLSRVNTEAFF
TGTGCCAGCAGCTTAAGTCGGGTGAACACTGAAGCTTTCTTT
>NA|TRBV21-1|TRBJ1-1|many
CASSKSQGRNTEAFF
TGTGCCAGCAGCAAAAGTCAGGGCAGGAACACTGAAGCTTTCTTT
>TRBD2|TRBV7-2|TRBJ2-7|NA
CASSFMGTSGFYEQYF
TGTGCCAGCAGCTTCATGGGGACTAGCGGGTTCTACGAGCAGTACTTC
>NA|TRBV6-4|TRBJ2-7|NA
CASIPGLSSEQYF
TGTGCCAGCATCCCGGGGCTTAGCAGCGAGCAGTACTTC
>TRBD1|TRBV4-1|TRBJ2-7|NA
CASSPRQGLTYEQYF
TGCGCCAGCAGCCCGAGACAGGGGTTAACCTACGAGCAGTACTTC
>TRBD2|TRBV5-1|TRBJ2-2|NA
CASNPLAGTTGELFF
TGCGCCAGCAACCCCCTAGCGGGAACCACCGGGGAGCTGTTTTTT
>NA|TRBV5-1|TRBJ1-1|NA
CASSPNPPGTHNTEAFF
TGCGCCAGCAGTCCAAACCCACCCGGGACCCACAACACTGAAGCTTTCTTT
>TRBD2|TRBV9|TRBJ2-7|NA
CASSVAPSGRAVYEQYF
TGTGCCAGCAGCGTAGCCCCTAGCGGGAGGGCGGTCTACGAGCAGTACTTC
>TRBD1|TRBV27|TRBJ2-5|once
CASSLGTGYQETQYF
TGTGCCAGCAGTTTAGGGACAGGGTACCAAGAGACCCAGTACTTC
>TRBD1|TRBV7-9|TRBJ1-2|few
CASSFGQGPNYGYTF
TGTGCCAGCAGCTTCGGACAGGGACCTAACTATGGCTACACCTTC
>NA|TRBV4-2|TRBJ2-2|NA
CASSLENTGELFF
TGTGCCAGCAGCCTAGAGAACACCGGGGAGCTGTTTTTT
>NA|TRBV7-3|TRBJ2-2|NA
CASSLTPPGQRTTGELFF
TGTGCCAGCAGCTTAACGCCCCCCGGACAGCGGACCACCGGGGAGCTGTTTTTT
>NA|TRBV7-9|TRBJ1-6|NA
CASSLRDSGRRLSPLHF
TGTGCCAGCAGCCTCCGGGACTCTGGGCGTCGTCTTTCACCCCTCCACTTT
>TRBD1|TRBV6-5|TRBJ1-2|NA
CASRETGGLNYGYTF
TGTGCCAGCCGCGAGACAGGGGGTCTTAACTATGGCTACACCTTC
>NA|TRBV18|TRBJ2-2|NA
CASSPGWSGELFF
TGTGCCAGCTCACCAGGTTGGTCCGGGGAGCTGTTTTTT